These 17 T cell receptor beta chains originate from one sample sequenced in a study of cytomegalovirus exposure and HLA in healthy donors. PCR employed 60 Vbeta and 13 Jbeta primers. Using immunoSEQ multiplex PCR, the repertoire was profiled, and TCRdb retains in-frame clones only, with some absent. The repertoire consists of approximately 140,000 clones, with about 80% occurring once and the leading ten covering 2% to 2.5%. The sample comprised PBMCs. These receptor sequences come from a man aged 25 to 45 in good health and CMV-seronegative.

The chain combines TRBV5-8 with TRBJ1-1, with TRBD1 matching 9 bases. Losses at the gene ends were 1 base for V and 0 bases for J; bases not matched to a gene: 1. This CDR3 spans 15 amino acids. Per germline, CDR1 SGHTS and CDR2 YDEGEE. CDR3 region: CASSLTGGLNTEAFF. The CDR3 DNA follows: TGTGCCAGCAGCTTGACAGGGGGCCTGAACACTGAAGCTTTCTTT.

This chain joins TRBV4-1 and TRBJ2-7; 7 bases are a match to TRBD2. CDR3 length: 14 residues. Germline V CDR1 and CDR2: MGHRA, YSYEKL. V shed 4 bases and J 4 bases; nucleotides not matched to a gene: 7. This chain's CDR3 is CASSPGTKRYEQYF. Here the CDR3 DNA reads TGCGCCAGCAGCCCCGGGACTAAGCGGTACGAGCAGTACTTC.

The rearrangement links TRBV7-9 to TRBJ2-3, with a weak D call TRBD1 (5 bases). This CDR3 is 13 amino acids long. The germline CDR1 and CDR2 sequences are SEHNR and FQNEAQ (reference sequence). The V end lost 10 bases, the J end lost 0 bases, and 11 bases lay between the germline ends. The CDR3: CATQGSSTDTQYF. The DNA for the CDR3 is TGTGCCACTCAGGGATCTAGCACAGATACGCAGTATTTT.

J is TRBJ2-1 and V is TRBV4-1; perhaps TRBD2 as D (6 bases). This CDR3 comprises 16 residues. Germline lookup yields CDR1 MGHRA and CDR2 YSYEKL. The V end was cut by 2 bases, the J end by 9 bases, with 20 bases between. CDR3 region: CASSQLTSSKGGEQFF. The CDR3 DNA reads as TGCGCCAGCAGCCAACTTACTAGCAGTAAAGGTGGTGAGCAGTTCTTC.

This rearrangement joins TRBV6-5 to TRBJ2-2; D might be TRBD2 (5 bases). The V end lost 8 bases, the J end lost 4 bases, and 14 bases lay between the germline ends. The CDR3 contains 14 residues. In germline, CDR1 is MNHEY, CDR2 SVGAGI. The CDR3 here is CASGARTVTGELFF. The CDR3 bases are TGTGCCAGCGGTGCCCGGACTGTCACCGGGGAGCTGTTTTTT.

The V and J genes are TRBV28 and TRBJ2-7; TRBD1 might be the D (6 bases). The CDR3 extends over 15 amino acids. Germline V gene sequence: CDR1 MDHEN, CDR2 SYDVKM. Trimming pared 6 bases from V and 0 bases from J, leaving 15 bases between. The CDR3 DNA follows: TGTGCCAGCAGAGTCACAGGGCACAGCTCCTACGAGCAGTACTTC. The encoded protein is CASRVTGHSSYEQYF.

J is TRBJ2-5 and V is TRBV5-4; D possibly corresponds to TRBD1 (6 bases). Germline V gene lookup returns CDR1 SGHNT and CDR2 YYREEE (reference sequence). The CDR3 consists of 14 residues. The germline V and J ends were trimmed by 4 bases and 2 bases, with 12 bases remaining between them. The CDR3 here is CASSVGQSQETQYF. The CDR3 DNA is TGTGCCAGCAGCGTCGGACAGTCTCAAGAGACCCAGTACTTC.

The chain employs TRBV19 and TRBJ1-1, with D possibly matching TRBD1 (5 bases). Germline CDR1 and CDR2: LNHDA and SQIVND (reference sequence). CDR3 length: 14 residues. The V and J ends lost 3 bases and 4 bases respectively, with 12 bases between them. The CDR3 here is CASSMGRAVTEAFF. CDR3 sequence (DNA): TGTGCCAGTAGTATGGGCAGGGCGGTCACTGAAGCTTTCTTT.

V and J are TRBV28 and TRBJ1-1, with 9 bases lining up with TRBD1. This CDR3 comprises 15 residues. Germline lookup yields CDR1 MDHEN and CDR2 SYDVKM. V lost 6 bases, J lost 4 bases, and 9 bases stayed unmatched. The chain's CDR3 is CASSRDRDKVTEAFF. The CDR3 nucleotides are TGTGCCAGCAGCCGGGACAGGGATAAGGTCACTGAAGCTTTCTTT.

The chain is built from TRBV29-1 and TRBJ2-1, with D perhaps TRBD2 (5 bases). The CDR3 runs 15 residues. Trimming removed 1 base at V and 3 bases at J, with 13 bases between. In germline, CDR1 is SQVTM, CDR2 ANQGSEA. The CDR3, as DNA: TGCAGCGTTGAAGGGGTCAGCGGATTCTACAATGAGCAGTTCTTC. Protein product: CSVEGVSGFYNEQFF.

The V gene is TRBV9, the J gene TRBJ2-5; 8 positions match TRBD2. The CDR3 covers 16 residues. Germline CDR1 and CDR2: SGDLS and YYNGEE. Trimming removed 0 bases from V and 2 bases from J; junction bases left unmatched: 6. The CDR3 spells CASSVGRSSGQETQYF. The DNA for the CDR3 is TGTGCCAGCAGCGTAGGAAGGTCTAGCGGGCAAGAGACCCAGTACTTC.

This chain links TRBV28 with TRBJ1-5; D may be TRBD1 (5 bases). This CDR3 is 16 amino acids long. The germline V and J ends were trimmed by 3 bases and 6 bases, with 18 bases remaining between them. Germline V gene lookup returns CDR1 MDHEN and CDR2 SYDVKM. As DNA, the CDR3 is TGTGCCAGCAGTTTCCCCGGGCCCTGGAGGGGTCAGCCCCAGCATTTT. This translates into CASSFPGPWRGQPQHF.

The chain combines TRBV29-1 with TRBJ2-7, with D perhaps matching TRBD1 (5 bases). This CDR3 comprises 12 residues. V shed 3 bases and J shed 3 bases, with 9 bases lying between them. CDR1 SQVTM and CDR2 ANQGSEA come from the germline V gene. The CDR3 sequence: CSVEKGIYEQYF. In DNA form, the CDR3 reads TGCAGCGTTGAGAAGGGGATCTACGAGCAGTACTTC.

As DNA, the CDR3 is TGTGCCAGCAGCTCTACGGTATACGAGCAGTACTTC. Its translation is CASSSTVYEQYF. The chain has TRBV11-2 and TRBJ2-7; D gene ambiguous. The CDR3 has 12 residues. From germline, CDR1 is SGHAT and CDR2 FQNNGV. Trimming stripped 4 bases from V and 4 bases from J, with 8 bases between. Complete variable domain (other parts from reference TRBV11-2 and TRBJ2-7): EAGVAQSPRYKIIEKRQSVAFWCNPISGHATLYWYQQILGQGPKLLIQFQNNGVVDDSQLPKDRFSAERLKGVDSTLKIQPAKLEDSAVYLCASSSTVYEQYFGPGTRLTVT.

The chain has TRBV5-6 and TRBJ1-2; D is unclear. CDR1 is SGHDT, CDR2 YYEEEE, per germline. Trimming took off 4 bases at V and 7 bases at J, with 11 bases between the two ends. The CDR3 spans 12 residues. CDR3 DNA sequence: TGTGCCAGCAGCCTGGACGGTCGTGGCTACACCTTC. Translating gives CASSLDGRGYTF.

A word on this clone: At one boundary the junction diverges from the germline segment, which might be a read error. The genes are TRBV28 and TRBJ1-2; a possible D gene is TRBD1 (5 bases). CDR3 length: 12 residues. Looked up from germline, CDR1 is MDHEN and CDR2 is SYDVKM. The DNA of the CDR3 is TGTGCCAGCGTAGCGGGGGACTATGGCTACCCCTTC. Encoded protein: CASVAGDYGYPF.

In this sample, this clone turned up a few times. This chain uses TRBV4-2 with TRBJ1-1, with D possibly matching TRBD1 (5 bases). Per germline, CDR1 LGHNA and CDR2 YNFKEQ. The CDR3 runs to 15 residues. Trimming left V 4 bases short and J 5 bases short, with 17 bases between. CDR3 nucleotides: TGTGCCAGCAGCCCCGCCTCGGGGGTAAGGACTGAAGCTTTCTTT. This sequence encodes CASSPASGVRTEAFF.